The clone carrying this TCR beta chain was counted a single time. Nashville, Tennessee was home to all donors, who were Caucasian adults. The entry originates in a study of shared clonotypes between healthy human individuals. Study-wide context: Donors had three CD4 naive, three CD4 memory, two CD8 naive and one CD8 memory plate apiece.

Per the study methods: Filtering differed since immunoSEQ provided only junctions, with no quality scores. Produced via immunoSEQ multiplex PCR; TCRdb's table is partial and in-frame only. V and J calls and clone size are given by that table; D and trimming were obtained from the DNA. The sample shows approximately 240,000 clones, 65% of them seen only once. CDR3 size: 14 residues. The germline V gene has CDR1 MNHEY and CDR2 SVGAGI. J lost 0 bases, V lost 7 bases, and 2 bases had no gene match. The sequencing sample was made of memory CD4+ T cells sorted from blood. This sample's subset: CD45RA-negative fraction. This clonotype was sampled from a man aged 30-40 years in good health. V and J are TRBV6-5 and TRBJ1-2; 10 positions match TRBD1. CDR3 DNA: TGTGCCAGCACCGGACAGGGGGCTAACTATGGCTACACCTTC. It translates to CASTGQGANYGYTF.